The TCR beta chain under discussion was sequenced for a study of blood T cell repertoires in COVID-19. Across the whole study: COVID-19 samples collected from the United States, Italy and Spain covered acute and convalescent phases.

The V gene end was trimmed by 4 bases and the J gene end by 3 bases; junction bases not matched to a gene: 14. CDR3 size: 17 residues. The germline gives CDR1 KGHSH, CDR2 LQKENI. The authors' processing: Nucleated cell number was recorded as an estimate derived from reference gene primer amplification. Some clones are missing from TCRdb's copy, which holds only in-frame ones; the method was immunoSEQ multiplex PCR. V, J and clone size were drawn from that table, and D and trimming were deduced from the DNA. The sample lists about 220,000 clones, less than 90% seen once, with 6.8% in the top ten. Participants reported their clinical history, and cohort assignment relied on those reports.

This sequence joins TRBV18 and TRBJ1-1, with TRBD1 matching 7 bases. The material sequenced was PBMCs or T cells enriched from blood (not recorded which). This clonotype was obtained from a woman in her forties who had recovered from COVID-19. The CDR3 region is CASSQTRGQSGDTEAFF. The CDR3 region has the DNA TGTGCCAGCTCACAAACTAGGGGGCAATCAGGAGACACTGAAGCTTTCTTT.